These T cell receptor beta chains were read from a single sample in a study of PD-1 blockade in classical Hodgkin lymphoma. TCRdb's copy holds only in-frame clones and misses some; the assay was immunoSEQ multiplex PCR. Among about 19,000 clones, less than 85% were seen once, and the ten largest hold roughly 2.6%. Material: CD4+ T cells from blood, obtained before the fourth cycle of nivolumab. The receptor source for this set is a human donor with classical Hodgkin lymphoma. CDR3s include the opening cysteine and the closing phenylalanine or tryptophan. A D gene is named only where the DNA matches it firmly. The size entry is marked missing in some rows and otherwise reads once, few, many or a size class.

d_gene: .; abundance: .; j_gene: TRBJ1-5; v_gene: TRBV19; CDR3nt: TGTGCCAGTAGTATAACACAGGGTGGTCAGCCCCAGCATTTT; CDR3aa: CASSITQGGQPQHF
d_gene: TRBD2; abundance: .; j_gene: TRBJ2-3; v_gene: TRBV27; CDR3nt: TGTGCCAGCCGACTAGCGGGAGGGCTCGATACGCAGTATTTT; CDR3aa: CASRLAGGLDTQYF
d_gene: .; abundance: .; j_gene: TRBJ2-2; v_gene: TRBV15; CDR3nt: TGTGCCACCAGCAGAGATCTGGGGGTTGCCGGGGAGCTGTTTTTT; CDR3aa: CATSRDLGVAGELFF
d_gene: TRBD1; abundance: .; j_gene: TRBJ2-7; v_gene: TRBV12-5; CDR3nt: TGTGCTAGTGGTTTGACTACCGGGACAGGGCTTACCTACGAGCAGTACTTC; CDR3aa: CASGLTTGTGLTYEQYF
d_gene: .; abundance: .; j_gene: TRBJ1-2; v_gene: TRBV7-2; CDR3nt: TGTGCCAGCAGTTCCCTGCGAAAGGATAACTATGGCTACACCTTC; CDR3aa: CASSSLRKDNYGYTF
d_gene: .; abundance: .; j_gene: TRBJ2-7; v_gene: TRBV28; CDR3nt: TGTGCCAGCAACGAGCTCACCTCCTACGAGCAGTACTTC; CDR3aa: CASNELTSYEQYF
d_gene: TRBD2; abundance: .; j_gene: TRBJ2-3; v_gene: TRBV5-1; CDR3nt: TGCGCCAGCAGCAACCCGAACTACGACCAGCGGGAGGTCCCCACAGATACGCAGTATTTT; CDR3aa: CASSNPNYDQREVPTDTQYF
d_gene: TRBD2; abundance: .; j_gene: TRBJ2-1; v_gene: TRBV7-8; CDR3nt: TGTGCCAGCAGCTCCCCTAATGGACTAGCGGGAGGGGCCTACAATGAGCAGTTCTTC; CDR3aa: CASSSPNGLAGGAYNEQFF
d_gene: .; abundance: .; j_gene: TRBJ2-5; v_gene: TRBV15; CDR3nt: TGTGCCACCAGCAGAGTGGGGCAGAACCAAGAGACCCAGTACTTC; CDR3aa: CATSRVGQNQETQYF
d_gene: .; abundance: .; j_gene: TRBJ2-2; v_gene: TRBV6-5; CDR3nt: TGTGCCAGCAGATCGGACAGAAAGACCGGGGAGCTGTTTTTT; CDR3aa: CASRSDRKTGELFF
d_gene: .; abundance: .; j_gene: TRBJ1-1; v_gene: TRBV7-3; CDR3nt: TGTGCCAGCAGCCGTATTCCAACAGGGGAAGCTTTCTTT; CDR3aa: CASSRIPTGEAFF
d_gene: TRBD1; abundance: .; j_gene: TRBJ2-1; v_gene: TRBV29-1; CDR3nt: TGCAGCGTTGCGAAAGGACAGGGGTACAATGAGCAGTTCTTC; CDR3aa: CSVAKGQGYNEQFF
d_gene: .; abundance: medium-sized; j_gene: TRBJ2-2; v_gene: TRBV27; CDR3nt: TGTGCCAGCAGTTTAGTTCCGAACACCGGGGAGCTGTTTTTT; CDR3aa: CASSLVPNTGELFF
d_gene: .; abundance: once; j_gene: TRBJ2-1; v_gene: TRBV6-1; CDR3nt: TGTGCCAGCAGCGGAAACTCCTACAATGAGCAGTTCTTC; CDR3aa: CASSGNSYNEQFF
d_gene: .; abundance: few; j_gene: TRBJ2-5; v_gene: TRBV10-3; CDR3nt: TGTGCCATCAGGAATGAGGGCCAAGAGACCCAGTACTTC; CDR3aa: CAIRNEGQETQYF
d_gene: TRBD1; abundance: .; j_gene: TRBJ1-6; v_gene: TRBV27; CDR3nt: TGTGCCAGCAGTTTTTCAGGGGGTGGTAATTCACCCCTCCACTTT; CDR3aa: CASSFSGGGNSPLHF
d_gene: .; abundance: .; j_gene: TRBJ2-7; v_gene: TRBV6-1; CDR3nt: TGTGCCAGCAGTGAAGTAGGAGGCGAGCAGTACTTC; CDR3aa: CASSEVGGEQYF
d_gene: .; abundance: .; j_gene: TRBJ1-3; v_gene: TRBV27; CDR3nt: TGTGCCAGCAGTCCCCTTGGTTTGGGGGGCGGATTTGGAAACACCATATATTTT; CDR3aa: CASSPLGLGGGFGNTIYF
d_gene: TRBD1; abundance: .; j_gene: TRBJ2-2; v_gene: TRBV5-1; CDR3nt: TGCGCCAGCAGCACGGGACAGATCACCGGGGAGCTGTTTTTT; CDR3aa: CASSTGQITGELFF
d_gene: .; abundance: .; j_gene: TRBJ1-6; v_gene: TRBV5-4; CDR3nt: TGTGCCAGCAGCTTGAGGCAGGGTAGTTCACCCCTCCACTTT; CDR3aa: CASSLRQGSSPLHF
d_gene: .; abundance: .; j_gene: TRBJ2-5; v_gene: TRBV7-2; CDR3nt: TGTGCCAGCAGCTTAGATACCTGGAAAGAGACCCAGTACTTC; CDR3aa: CASSLDTWKETQYF
d_gene: TRBD1; abundance: few; j_gene: TRBJ2-7; v_gene: TRBV19; CDR3nt: TGTGCCAGTAGTATAGGAGGGACAGGGAACTACGAGCAGTACTTC; CDR3aa: CASSIGGTGNYEQYF
d_gene: TRBD1; abundance: .; j_gene: TRBJ2-7; v_gene: TRBV6-1; CDR3nt: TGTGCCAGCAGTTCCAACTGGGACAGCTCCTACGAGCAGTACTTC; CDR3aa: CASSSNWDSSYEQYF
d_gene: .; abundance: .; j_gene: TRBJ2-3; v_gene: TRBV7-3; CDR3nt: TGTGCCAGCAGCCATAACCGGTGGCCAGATACGCAGTATTTT; CDR3aa: CASSHNRWPDTQYF
d_gene: .; abundance: .; j_gene: TRBJ2-5; v_gene: TRBV10-3; CDR3nt: TGTGCCAGCAAACGTACGGACCAAGAGACCCAGTACTTC; CDR3aa: CASKRTDQETQYF
d_gene: .; abundance: .; j_gene: TRBJ2-7; v_gene: TRBV14; CDR3nt: TGTGCCAGCAGCCAAGATGTCTCCACTTACGAGCAGTACTTC; CDR3aa: CASSQDVSTYEQYF
d_gene: TRBD2; abundance: once; j_gene: TRBJ2-3; v_gene: TRBV5-6; CDR3nt: TGTGCCAGCAGCGTACTAGCGGGAGTGTTAGATACGCAGTATTTT; CDR3aa: CASSVLAGVLDTQYF
d_gene: .; abundance: .; j_gene: TRBJ2-3; v_gene: TRBV4-1; CDR3nt: TGCGCCAGCAGCCAAGATCGCACTCTCCCCTCTAGCACAGATACGCAGTATTTT; CDR3aa: CASSQDRTLPSSTDTQYF
d_gene: TRBD2; abundance: .; j_gene: TRBJ2-3; v_gene: TRBV11-2; CDR3nt: TGTGCCAGCAGCTTTTTTAGCGGGAGAGGAACAGATACGCAGTATTTT; CDR3aa: CASSFFSGRGTDTQYF
d_gene: TRBD1; abundance: once; j_gene: TRBJ2-3; v_gene: TRBV18; CDR3nt: TGTGCCAGCTCACGTACTGGACAGGGCACAGATACGCAGTATTTT; CDR3aa: CASSRTGQGTDTQYF
d_gene: .; abundance: few; j_gene: TRBJ1-5; v_gene: TRBV6-1; CDR3nt: TGTGCCAGCAGTGCGAATAGCAATCAGCCCCAGCATTTT; CDR3aa: CASSANSNQPQHF
d_gene: TRBD1; abundance: once; j_gene: TRBJ2-7; v_gene: TRBV10-3; CDR3nt: TGTGCCATCGCAACGGGACAGGGATCTTCCTACGAGCAGTACTTC; CDR3aa: CAIATGQGSSYEQYF
d_gene: TRBD1; abundance: .; j_gene: TRBJ1-6; v_gene: TRBV6-1; CDR3nt: TGTGCCAGCAGCCCAGACAGGGCAAATTCACCCCTCCACTTT; CDR3aa: CASSPDRANSPLHF
d_gene: .; abundance: .; j_gene: TRBJ2-3; v_gene: TRBV7-9; CDR3nt: TGTGCCAGCAGCCCCCGGATTGGCACAGATACGCAGTATTTT; CDR3aa: CASSPRIGTDTQYF
d_gene: .; abundance: .; j_gene: TRBJ2-7; v_gene: TRBV29-1; CDR3nt: TGCAGCGTTGTTACGGGAGTGGGGAACGAGCAGTACTTC; CDR3aa: CSVVTGVGNEQYF
d_gene: TRBD2; abundance: once; j_gene: TRBJ2-1; v_gene: TRBV5-1; CDR3nt: TGCGCCAGCAGCTTGGATAGACTAGCGGGAGGTAATGAGCAGTTCTTC; CDR3aa: CASSLDRLAGGNEQFF
d_gene: TRBD2; abundance: .; j_gene: TRBJ2-1; v_gene: TRBV11-2; CDR3nt: TGTGCCAGCAGCTTAGTCCTAGCGGGATCCTACAATGAGCAGTTCTTC; CDR3aa: CASSLVLAGSYNEQFF
d_gene: .; abundance: .; j_gene: TRBJ1-1; v_gene: TRBV15; CDR3nt: TGTGCCACCAGCAGAGAAGACAACACTGAAGCTTTCTTT; CDR3aa: CATSREDNTEAFF
d_gene: .; abundance: once; j_gene: TRBJ1-5; v_gene: TRBV19; CDR3nt: TGTGCCAGTAGTCCACGGACGTACACCTGGGGTCAGCCCCAGCATTTT; CDR3aa: CASSPRTYTWGQPQHF
d_gene: .; abundance: .; j_gene: TRBJ2-1; v_gene: TRBV5-4; CDR3nt: TGTGCCAGCAGCCAGAGTGCAGGGTCAGGGAATGAGCAGTTCTTC; CDR3aa: CASSQSAGSGNEQFF
d_gene: .; abundance: few; j_gene: TRBJ2-7; v_gene: TRBV6-1; CDR3nt: TGTGCCAGCAGGCGGGGGCAATCCTACGAGCAGTACTTC; CDR3aa: CASRRGQSYEQYF
d_gene: .; abundance: .; j_gene: TRBJ1-5; v_gene: TRBV6-1; CDR3nt: TGTGCCAGCAGTGAAAGTGGGCCGTGGCCCCAGCATTTT; CDR3aa: CASSESGPWPQHF
d_gene: .; abundance: .; j_gene: TRBJ1-1; v_gene: TRBV5-1; CDR3nt: TGCGCCAGCAGCTCCACACAGGCGAGGAACACTGAAGCTTTCTTT; CDR3aa: CASSSTQARNTEAFF